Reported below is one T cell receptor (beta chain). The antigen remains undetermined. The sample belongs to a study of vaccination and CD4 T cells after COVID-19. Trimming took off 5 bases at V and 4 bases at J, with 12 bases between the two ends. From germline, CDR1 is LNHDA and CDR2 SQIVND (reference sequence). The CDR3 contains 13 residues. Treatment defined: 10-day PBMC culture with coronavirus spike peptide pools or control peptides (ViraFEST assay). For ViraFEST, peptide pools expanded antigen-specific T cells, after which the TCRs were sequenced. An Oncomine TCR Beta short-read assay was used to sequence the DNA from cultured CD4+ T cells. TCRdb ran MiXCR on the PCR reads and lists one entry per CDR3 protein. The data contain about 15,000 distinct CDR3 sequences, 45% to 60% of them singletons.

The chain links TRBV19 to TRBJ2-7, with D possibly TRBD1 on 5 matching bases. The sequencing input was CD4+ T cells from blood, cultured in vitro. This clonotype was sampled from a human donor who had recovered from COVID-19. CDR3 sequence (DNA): TGTGCCAGTAGTCCCGGCAGGGTGTACGAGCAGTACTTC. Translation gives CASSPGRVYEQYF.